A single sample gave rise to the 2 T cell receptor beta chains below, sequenced in a study of identifying expanded T cells in peripheral blood. The protocol was immunoSEQ multiplex PCR, while the TCRdb copy is restricted to in-frame clones and leaves out a portion. Found here are around 85,000 clones, approximately 90% of them singletons; the top ten hold around a fifth. Sequences were obtained from blood. Receptors were obtained from a person aged 18-70 years in good health.

The CDR3: CASIDWGSATQYF. In DNA, the CDR3 is TGTGCCAGCATCGACTGGGGATCGGCTACGCAGTATTTT. The chain joins TRBV6-5 to TRBJ2-3, with D unclear. The length of the CDR3 is 13 residues. With 7 bases removed from V and 8 bases from J, the gap between germline ends came to 16 bases. CDR1 and CDR2 (germline): MNHEY, SVGAGI.

This chain uses TRBV5-1 with TRBJ1-2; D is uncertain. The CDR3 length is 14 residues. The ends were cut back, 4 bases at V and 8 bases at J, with 18 bases in the middle. Germline V lookup: CDR1 SGHRS, CDR2 YFSETQ. The CDR3 region has the DNA TGCGCCAGCAGCAATAAGGTTGACCGAGGGGGCTACACCTTC. Protein product: CASSNKVDRGGYTF. The full variable domain, with the rest looked up from reference TRBV5-1 and TRBJ1-2, is KAGVTQTPRYLIKTRGQQVTLSCSPISGHRSVSWYQQTPGQGLQFLFEYFSETQRNKGNFPGRFSGRQFSNSRSEMNVSTLELGDSALYLCASSNKVDRGGYTFGSGTRLTVV.